These 23 T cell receptor beta chains came from one sample sequenced in a study of blood T cell repertoires in COVID-19. Repertoires were generated with immunoSEQ multiplex PCR, while TCRdb's copy carries only in-frame clones and drops some. The sample carries around 64,000 clones, around 87% recorded once. Material for sequencing was peripheral blood. These TCRs come from a woman aged 18-29 years with acute or convalescent COVID-19.

This chain uses TRBV7-8 with TRBJ1-6; D is possibly TRBD1 (6 bases). This CDR3 has 14 amino acids. V was pared by 5 bases and J by 7 bases, with 12 bases between. Germline V gene lookup returns CDR1 SGHVS and CDR2 FQNEAQ. The chain's CDR3 is CASSRTVDNSPLHF. The CDR3 DNA sequence: TGTGCCAGCAGCCGGACAGTTGACAATTCACCCCTCCACTTT. Using reference TRBV7-8 and TRBJ1-6 for the parts outside the CDR3, the full variable domain is GAGVSQSPRYKVAKRGQDVALRCDPISGHVSLFWYQQALGQGPEFLTYFQNEAQLDKSGLPSDRFFAERPEGSVSTLKIQRTQQEDSAVYLCASSRTVDNSPLHFGNGTRLTVT.

The rearrangement links TRBV27 to TRBJ2-7; 7 positions agree with TRBD2. Germline CDR1 MNHEY, CDR2 SMNVEV (reference sequence). The CDR3 contains 17 residues. V lost 3 bases, J lost 2 bases, and 13 bases stayed unmatched. The CDR3 sequence is CASSLEPPGLTTYEQYF. Here the CDR3 DNA reads TGTGCCAGCAGTTTGGAGCCCCCGGGACTAACGACCTACGAGCAGTACTTC.

This chain connects TRBV4-3 to TRBJ2-1, with 7 bases lining up with TRBD1. This CDR3 spans 17 amino acids. From germline, CDR1 is LGHNA and CDR2 YSLEER. The ends lost 0 bases at V and 5 bases at J; junction bases unmatched: 10. Written as DNA, the CDR3 is TGCGCCAGCAGCCAAGACCCGGGACAGCACCAGAACAATGAGCAGTTCTTC. Translation: CASSQDPGQHQNNEQFF.

The chain couples TRBV29-1 to TRBJ2-1; D possibly corresponds to TRBD2 (7 bases). Between the trimmed V and J ends, which lost 1 base and 5 bases, there was a span of 12 bases. The germline CDR1 and CDR2 sequences are SQVTM and ANQGSEA. This CDR3 has 14 residues. The CDR3 protein is CSVEGGGLNNEQFF. CDR3 bases: TGCAGCGTTGAAGGAGGGGGACTAAACAATGAGCAGTTCTTC.

As for this clone: The same CDR3 also results from other DNA sequences found in this sample. The chain couples TRBV2 to TRBJ2-7; TRBD1 aligns across 8 bases. J was trimmed by 4 bases and V by 2 bases; bases with no gene match: 4. The CDR3 extends over 14 amino acids. Germline assignment: CDR1 SNHLY and CDR2 FYNNEI. The CDR3 DNA follows: TGTGCCAGCAGTGAACAGGGGGCGGGGTACGAGCAGTACTTC. Protein product: CASSEQGAGYEQYF. Based on the CDR3 plus reference TRBV2 and TRBJ2-7, the full variable domain is EPEVTQTPSHQVTQMGQEVILRCVPISNHLYFYWYRQILGQKVEFLVSFYNNEISEKSEIFDDQFSVERPDGSNFTLKIRSTKLEDSAMYFCASSEQGAGYEQYFGPGTRLTVT.

The chain has TRBV27 and TRBJ1-2; the D gene is possibly TRBD1 (5 bases). V was clipped by 0 bases and J by 7 bases, with 18 bases between them. Germline V gene sequence: CDR1 MNHEY, CDR2 SMNVEV (reference sequence). The CDR3 is 16 residues long. DNA for the CDR3: TGTGCCAGCAGTTTATCAAAAGACCCAGGGCTGGTTGGCTACACCTTC. Amino acids: CASSLSKDPGLVGYTF.

The gene calls are TRBV6-5 and TRBJ1-1; 8 positions match TRBD1. The CDR3 runs 16 residues. Germline V gene sequence: CDR1 MNHEY, CDR2 SVGAGI. V lost 0 bases, J lost 1 base, and 4 bases stayed unmatched. The CDR3 spells CASSYSGQAGNTEAFF. CDR3 bases: TGTGCCAGCAGTTACTCGGGACAGGCGGGGAACACTGAAGCTTTCTTT.

This sequence joins TRBV2 and TRBJ2-5, with D unresolved. CDR1 and CDR2 from the germline V gene are SNHLY and FYNNEI. V was cut by 1 base and J by 4 bases, with 10 bases left in between. The CDR3 length is 14 residues. The CDR3 coding sequence is TGTGCCAGCAGTGAAGGGGCAGGTCGAGAGACCCAGTACTTC. Translated: CASSEGAGRETQYF.

CDR3 in amino acids: CASSPTTGYNTEAFF. The CDR3 DNA reads as TGTGCCAGCTCACCGACAACAGGGTACAACACTGAAGCTTTCTTT. The V and J genes are TRBV18 and TRBJ1-1; possible D gene TRBD1, 6 bases. This CDR3 is built from 15 residues. V shed 3 bases and J shed 2 bases, with 13 bases lying between them. Per germline, CDR1 KGHSH and CDR2 LQKENI.

The V call is TRBV27, the J call TRBJ1-1; D remains unclear. With 4 bases removed from V and 0 bases from J, the gap between germline ends came to 12 bases. CDR3 length equals 15 residues. CDR1 and CDR2 from the germline V gene are MNHEY and SMNVEV (reference sequence). CDR3 residues: CASSSRGSLNTEAFF. The CDR3 coding sequence is TGTGCCAGCAGTTCCAGAGGTTCTTTGAACACTGAAGCTTTCTTT.

The chain employs TRBV7-2 and TRBJ1-5; no definite D call. Trimming took off 1 base at V and 0 bases at J, with 7 bases between the two ends. CDR1 SGHTA and CDR2 FQGNSA come from the germline V gene. The CDR3 runs 15 residues. The CDR3 sequence: CASSLGQYSNQPQHF. In DNA, the CDR3 is TGTGCCAGCAGCTTAGGGCAGTATAGCAATCAGCCCCAGCATTTT.

This chain uses TRBV4-1 with TRBJ1-3, with 8 nucleotides matching TRBD1. V shed 3 bases and J 2 bases; nucleotides not matched to a gene: 3. Germline CDR1 MGHRA, CDR2 YSYEKL. This CDR3 contains 15 residues. DNA for the CDR3: TGCGCCAGCAGCCAGCTGACAGGGGCTGGAAACACCATATATTTT. Its protein is CASSQLTGAGNTIYF.

The chain recombines TRBV4-2 with TRBJ2-3; 8 bases are shared with TRBD2. CDR3 length: 16 amino acids. V trimming: 2 bases; J trimming: 2 bases; junction bases outside the gene matches: 6. Germline V gene lookup returns CDR1 LGHNA and CDR2 YNFKEQ. CDR3 bases: TGTGCCAGCAGCCAAACGCTAGCGGGTAACACAGATACGCAGTATTTT. This codes for CASSQTLAGNTDTQYF.

The chain has TRBV30 and TRBJ1-1; 8 bases fit TRBD1. V gave up 1 base and J gave up 6 bases; unmatched junction bases: 7. The length of the CDR3 is 14 residues. Per germline, CDR1 GTSNPN and CDR2 SVGIG (reference sequence). The CDR3 reads CAWSGEDRASEAFF. The CDR3 DNA sequence: TGTGCCTGGAGTGGGGAGGACAGGGCCTCTGAAGCTTTCTTT.

The chain carries TRBV28 and TRBJ1-4; 7 positions match TRBD1. V shed 5 bases and J 8 bases; nucleotides not matched to a gene: 8. Germline values: CDR1 MDHEN, CDR2 SYDVKM. This CDR3 has 14 amino acids. The CDR3 nucleotides are TGTGCCAGCAGTGCCCGACAGGGTGGCGAAAAACTGTTTTTT. It encodes CASSARQGGEKLFF. Looking up the rest from reference TRBV28 and TRBJ1-4 gives the full variable domain: DVKVTQSSRYLVKRTGEKVFLECVQDMDHENMFWYRQDPGLGLRLIYFSYDVKMKEKGDIPEGYSVSREKKERFSLILESASTNQTSMYLCASSARQGGEKLFFGSGTQLSVL.

The chain recombines TRBV12-2 with TRBJ2-3; the table's D call TRBD2 went unverified against the DNA. TRBV12-2 is a known pseudogene. CDR3 length: 14 residues. CDR3 sequence reads: CASRLGGLPHTQYF. The CDR3 DNA reads TGTGCAAGTCGCTTAGGGGGACTACCACATACGCAGTATTTT.

V and J are TRBV5-1 and TRBJ2-6, with D possibly matching TRBD1 (6 bases). The CDR3 covers 18 residues. Germline CDR1 SGHRS, CDR2 YFSETQ. The V end lost 0 bases, the J end lost 0 bases, and 13 bases lay between the germline ends. The CDR3 region has the DNA TGCGCCAGCAGCTTGGGTAGCAGGGGATCCTCTGGGGCCAACGTCCTGACTTTC. It is translated as CASSLGSRGSSGANVLTF.

The CDR3 DNA reads TGTGCCAGCAGCCTTCCCCCGGGACAGGGGAGGGAGCAGTACTTC. This encodes CASSLPPGQGREQYF. The rearrangement joins TRBV5-5 to TRBJ2-7; 10 bases align to TRBD1. The CDR3 runs 15 residues. Germline V gene lookup returns CDR1 SGHKS and CDR2 YYEKEE (reference sequence). Unmatched junction bases numbered 11, after V lost 4 bases and J lost 7 bases. Looking up the rest from reference TRBV5-5 and TRBJ2-7 gives the full variable domain: DAGVTQSPTHLIKTRGQQVTLRCSPISGHKSVSWYQQVLGQGPQFIFQYYEKEERGRGNFPDRFSARQFPNYSSELNVNALLLGDSALYLCASSLPPGQGREQYFGPGTRLTVT.

The CDR3 sequence is CASSEARLTGEAFF. The CDR3 DNA follows: TGTGCCAGCAGTGAAGCGCGGCTGACAGGGGAAGCTTTCTTT. This chain uses TRBV2 with TRBJ1-1, with TRBD1 matching 7 bases. CDR1 SNHLY and CDR2 FYNNEI come from the germline V gene. V dropped 0 bases and J dropped 8; count of bases not matched to a gene: 6. The CDR3 contains 14 residues.

V gene TRBV7-8 combines with J gene TRBJ2-7; TRBD2 matches at 12 bases. The CDR3 runs to 15 residues. V was clipped by 1 base and J by 3 bases; unmatched bases: 1. Germline V gene sequence: CDR1 SGHVS, CDR2 FQNEAQ. The CDR3 bases are TGTGCCAGCAGCTTAGGACTAGCGGGGGTCTACGAGCAGTACTTC. It translates to CASSLGLAGVYEQYF.

In DNA form, the CDR3 reads TGTGCCAGCAGTGAAGCCAGGAGGTCGAACTATGGCTACACCTTC. It translates to CASSEARRSNYGYTF. The chain is built from TRBV6-1 and TRBJ1-2; D call uncertain. Trimming pared 0 bases from V and 2 bases from J, leaving 10 bases between. Germline assignment: CDR1 MNHNS and CDR2 SASEGT. This CDR3 spans 15 amino acids.

The rearrangement uses TRBV6-5 and TRBJ1-3; 7 positions agree with TRBD1. CDR1 and CDR2 (germline): MNHEY, SVGAGI. J lost 2 bases, V lost 5 bases, and 6 bases had no gene match. The CDR3 runs to 15 residues. The CDR3 DNA is TGTGCCAGCAGTACGACAGGGATTCCTGGAAACACCATATATTTT. Residues: CASSTTGIPGNTIYF.

The CDR3: CASSLDGGPGNTIYF. The CDR3 bases are TGTGCCAGCAGCCTAGACGGGGGGCCTGGAAACACCATATATTTT. The rearrangement joins TRBV7-9 to TRBJ1-3, with D tentatively TRBD1 (6 bases). Germline V gene lookup returns CDR1 SEHNR and CDR2 FQNEAQ (reference sequence). CDR3 length: 15 amino acids. Deletions cut 5 bases from V and 2 bases from J, with 13 bases between.